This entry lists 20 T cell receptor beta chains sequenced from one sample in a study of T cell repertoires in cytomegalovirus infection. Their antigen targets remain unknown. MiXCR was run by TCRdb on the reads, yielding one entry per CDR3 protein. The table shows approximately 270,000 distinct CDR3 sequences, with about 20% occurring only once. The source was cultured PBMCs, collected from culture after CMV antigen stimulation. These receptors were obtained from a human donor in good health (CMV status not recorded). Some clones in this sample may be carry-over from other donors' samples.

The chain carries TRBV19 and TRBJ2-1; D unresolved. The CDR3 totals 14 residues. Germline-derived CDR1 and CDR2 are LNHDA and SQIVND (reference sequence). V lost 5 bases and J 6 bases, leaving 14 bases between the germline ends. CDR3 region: CASSAVLGSNEQFF. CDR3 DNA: TGTGCCAGTAGTGCGGTCCTGGGGTCCAATGAGCAGTTCTTC.

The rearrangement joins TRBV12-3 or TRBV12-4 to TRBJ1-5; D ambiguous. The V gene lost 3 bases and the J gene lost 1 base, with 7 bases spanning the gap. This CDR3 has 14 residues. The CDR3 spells CASSLTRSNQPQHF. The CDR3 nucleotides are TGTGCCAGCAGTTTGACCAGAAGCAATCAGCCCCAGCATTTT.

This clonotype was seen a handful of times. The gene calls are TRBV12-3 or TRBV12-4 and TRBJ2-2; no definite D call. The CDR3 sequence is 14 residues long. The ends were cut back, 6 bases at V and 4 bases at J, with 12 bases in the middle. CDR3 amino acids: CASSPDLVTGELFF. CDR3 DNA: TGTGCCAGCAGCCCTGACTTGGTCACCGGGGAGCTGTTTTTT.

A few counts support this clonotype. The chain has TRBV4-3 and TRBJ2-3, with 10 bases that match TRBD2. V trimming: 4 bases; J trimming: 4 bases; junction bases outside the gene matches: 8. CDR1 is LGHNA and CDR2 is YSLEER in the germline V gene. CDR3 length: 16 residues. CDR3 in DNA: TGCGCCAGCAGCCCTTTCCCAGCGGGAGGGGCAGATACGCAGTATTTT. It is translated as CASSPFPAGGADTQYF.

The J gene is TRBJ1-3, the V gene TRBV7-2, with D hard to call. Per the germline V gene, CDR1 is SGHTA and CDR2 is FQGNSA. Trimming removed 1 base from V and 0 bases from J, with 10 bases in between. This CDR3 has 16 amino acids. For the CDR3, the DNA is TGTGCCAGCAGCTTAGATGGACTGTTCTCTGGAAACACCATATATTTT. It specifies CASSLDGLFSGNTIYF. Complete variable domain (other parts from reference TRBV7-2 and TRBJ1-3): GAGVSQSPSNKVTEKGKDVELRCDPISGHTALYWYRQSLGQGLEFLIYFQGNSAPDKSGLPSDRFSAERTGGSVSTLTIQRTQQEDSAVYLCASSLDGLFSGNTIYFGEGSWLTVV.

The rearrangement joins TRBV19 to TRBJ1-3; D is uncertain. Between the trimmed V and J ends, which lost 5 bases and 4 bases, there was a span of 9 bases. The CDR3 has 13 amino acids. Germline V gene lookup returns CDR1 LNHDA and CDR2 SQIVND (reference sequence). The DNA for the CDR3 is TGTGCCAGTAGTCAAAGGCTGGGAAACACCATATATTTT. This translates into CASSQRLGNTIYF. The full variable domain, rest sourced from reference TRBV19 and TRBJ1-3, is DGGITQSPKYLFRKEGQNVTLSCEQNLNHDAMYWYRQDPGQGLRLIYYSQIVNDFQKGDIAEGYSVSREKKESFPLTVTSAQKNPTAFYLCASSQRLGNTIYFGEGSWLTVV.

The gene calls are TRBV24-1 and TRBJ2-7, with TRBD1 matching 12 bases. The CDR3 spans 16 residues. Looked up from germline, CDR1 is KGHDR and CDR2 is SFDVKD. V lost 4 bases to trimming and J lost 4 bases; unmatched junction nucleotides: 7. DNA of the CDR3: TGTGCCACCAGTGACCCCCGGGACAGGGGGCAGTACGAGCAGTACTTC. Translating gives CATSDPRDRGQYEQYF.

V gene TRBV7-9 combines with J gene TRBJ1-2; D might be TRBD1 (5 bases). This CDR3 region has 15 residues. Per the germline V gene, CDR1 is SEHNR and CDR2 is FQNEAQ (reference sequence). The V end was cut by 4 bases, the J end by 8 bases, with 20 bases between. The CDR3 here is CASSSTDRDPLGYTF. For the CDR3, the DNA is TGTGCCAGCAGCTCCACTGACCGGGACCCTTTAGGCTACACCTTC.

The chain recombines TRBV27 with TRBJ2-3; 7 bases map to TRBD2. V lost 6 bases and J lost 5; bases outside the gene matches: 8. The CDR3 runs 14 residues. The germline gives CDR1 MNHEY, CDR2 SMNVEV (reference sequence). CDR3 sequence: CASRGGTGKDTQYF. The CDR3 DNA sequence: TGTGCCAGCAGGGGGGGGACCGGGAAAGATACGCAGTATTTT.

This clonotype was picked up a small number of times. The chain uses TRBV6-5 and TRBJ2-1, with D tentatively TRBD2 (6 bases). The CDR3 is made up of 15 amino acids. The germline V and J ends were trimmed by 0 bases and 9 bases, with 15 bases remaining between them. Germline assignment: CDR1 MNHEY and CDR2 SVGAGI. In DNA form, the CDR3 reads TGTGCCAGCAGTTACTCGGTCCCGGGAGTGTTTGAGCAGTTCTTC. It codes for CASSYSVPGVFEQFF.

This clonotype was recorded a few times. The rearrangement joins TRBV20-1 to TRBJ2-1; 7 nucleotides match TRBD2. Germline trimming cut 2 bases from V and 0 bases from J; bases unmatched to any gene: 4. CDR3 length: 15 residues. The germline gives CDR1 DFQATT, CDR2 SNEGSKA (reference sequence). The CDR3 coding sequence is TGCAGTGCTAGAACGGGAGGCAGCTCCTACAATGAGCAGTTCTTC. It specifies CSARTGGSSYNEQFF.

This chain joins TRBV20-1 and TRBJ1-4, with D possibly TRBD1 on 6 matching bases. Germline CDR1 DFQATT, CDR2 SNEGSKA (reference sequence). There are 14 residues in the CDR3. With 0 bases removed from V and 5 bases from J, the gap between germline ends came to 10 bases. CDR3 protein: CSAREYRENEKLFF. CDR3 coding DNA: TGCAGTGCTAGAGAGTACAGGGAGAATGAAAAACTGTTTTTT.

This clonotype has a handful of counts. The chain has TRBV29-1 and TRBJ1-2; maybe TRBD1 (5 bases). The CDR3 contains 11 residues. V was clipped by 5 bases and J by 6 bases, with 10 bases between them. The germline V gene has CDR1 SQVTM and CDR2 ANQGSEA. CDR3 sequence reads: CSVMAGNGYTF. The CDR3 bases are TGCAGCGTTATGGCAGGGAATGGCTACACCTTC. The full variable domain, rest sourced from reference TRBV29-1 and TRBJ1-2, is SAVISQKPSRDICQRGTSLTIQCQVDSQVTMMFWYRQQPGQSLTLIATANQGSEATYESGFVIDKFPISRPNLTFSTLTVSNMSPEDSSIYLCSVMAGNGYTFGSGTRLTVV.

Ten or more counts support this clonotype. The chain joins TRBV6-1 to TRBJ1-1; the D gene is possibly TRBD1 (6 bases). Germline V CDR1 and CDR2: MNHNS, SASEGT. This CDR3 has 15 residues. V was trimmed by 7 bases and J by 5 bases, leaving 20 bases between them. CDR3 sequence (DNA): TGTGCCAGCACCTCTAATGCAGGGGCGGGGACTGAAGCTTTCTTT. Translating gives CASTSNAGAGTEAFF.

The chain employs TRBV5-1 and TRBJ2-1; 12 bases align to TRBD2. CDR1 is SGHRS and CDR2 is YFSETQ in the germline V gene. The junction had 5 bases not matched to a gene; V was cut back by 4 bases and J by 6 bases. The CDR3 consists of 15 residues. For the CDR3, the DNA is TGCGCCAGCAGCCCGACTAGCGGGAGCAGCAATGAGCAGTTCTTC. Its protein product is CASSPTSGSSNEQFF.

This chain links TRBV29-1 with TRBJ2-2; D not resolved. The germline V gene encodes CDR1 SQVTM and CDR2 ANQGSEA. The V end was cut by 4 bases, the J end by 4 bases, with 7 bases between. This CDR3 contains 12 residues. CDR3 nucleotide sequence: TGCAGCGTTGCAGAGTCCACCGGGGAGCTGTTTTTT. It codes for CSVAESTGELFF.

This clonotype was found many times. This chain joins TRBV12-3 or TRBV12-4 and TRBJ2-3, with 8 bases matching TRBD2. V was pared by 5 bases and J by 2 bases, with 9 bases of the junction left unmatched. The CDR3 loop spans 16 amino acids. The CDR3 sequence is CASSPGVAGPTDTQYF. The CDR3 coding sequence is TGTGCCAGCAGTCCTGGGGTAGCGGGACCCACAGATACGCAGTATTTT.

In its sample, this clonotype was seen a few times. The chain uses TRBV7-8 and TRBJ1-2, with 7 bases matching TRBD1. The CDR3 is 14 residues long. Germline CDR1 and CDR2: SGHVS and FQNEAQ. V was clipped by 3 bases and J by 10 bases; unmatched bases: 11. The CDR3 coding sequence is TGTGCCAGCAGCTTGGTGAACCAGGGGACAGACTACACCTTC. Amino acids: CASSLVNQGTDYTF.

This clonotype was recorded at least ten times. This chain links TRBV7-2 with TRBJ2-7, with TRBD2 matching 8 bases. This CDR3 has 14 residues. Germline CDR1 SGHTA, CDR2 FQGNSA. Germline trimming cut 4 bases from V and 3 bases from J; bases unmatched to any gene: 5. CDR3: CASSSQSGSYEQYV. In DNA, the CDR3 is TGTGCCAGCAGCTCCCAAAGCGGGAGCTACGAGCAGTACGTC.

The CDR3 here is CASSIRRAYQPQHF. The CDR3 coding sequence is TGTGCCAGTAGTATTCGCAGGGCGTACCAGCCCCAGCATTTT. The chain links TRBV19 to TRBJ1-5, with a tentative D call TRBD1 (5 bases). V was clipped by 3 bases and J by 7 bases, with 13 bases between them. The CDR3 contains 14 residues. Per germline, CDR1 LNHDA and CDR2 SQIVND (reference sequence).